These T cell receptor beta chains were read from a single sample in a study of blood T cells in healthy people across ages. TCRdb re-called the 5' RACE reads with MiXCR, one entry per CDR3 protein. Here the sample spans some 900,000 distinct CDR3 sequences, roughly 50% being singletons. Source material: blood. These TCRs come from a man younger than 45 in good health. The CDR3 runs from the conserved cysteine through the conserved F or W. D genes are given only for firm matches. Clone size, where shown, is once, few, many, or a class for clones that have expanded.

J: TRBJ1-2; V: TRBV5-1; size: few; D: TRBD1; DNA: TGTGCCAGCAGCCGCGGACAGGGGAACTATGGCTACACCTTC; CDR3: CASSRGQGNYGYTF
J: TRBJ1-2; V: TRBV27; size: few; D: NA; DNA: TGTGCCAGCAGTTCTACGACAGGAGGTTACTATGGCTACACCTTC; CDR3: CASSSTTGGYYGYTF
J: TRBJ2-3; V: TRBV7-3; size: few; D: TRBD1; DNA: TGTGCCAGCAGGCGCGGGACAGGGGCAGATACGCAGTATTTT; CDR3: CASRRGTGADTQYF
J: TRBJ1-1; V: TRBV27; size: few; D: NA; DNA: TGTGCCAGCAGCCGCCTTGACAGCCACACTGAAGCTTTCTTT; CDR3: CASSRLDSHTEAFF
J: TRBJ2-5; V: TRBV11-1; size: NA; D: NA; DNA: TGTGCCAGCAGCCATCCTGGGACAAATAAAGAGACCCAGTACTTC; CDR3: CASSHPGTNKETQYF
J: TRBJ1-2; V: TRBV28; size: NA; D: NA; DNA: TGTGCCAGCAGCAAAGGGGGGGGCGGCCGTGACCATGGCTACACCTTC; CDR3: CASSKGGGGRDHGYTF
J: TRBJ2-5; V: TRBV29-1; size: NA; D: NA; DNA: TGCAGCGTTATCCCCCAAGAGACCCAGTACTTC; CDR3: CSVIPQETQYF
J: TRBJ2-7; V: TRBV27; size: NA; D: TRBD1; DNA: TGTGCCAGCGGAAGTCCTCGGGACAGGGGGTTCTACTACGAGCAGTACTTC; CDR3: CASGSPRDRGFYYEQYF
J: TRBJ2-7; V: TRBV7-8; size: few; D: NA; DNA: TGTGCCAGCCGCCCTCCCTCGAGCATAAACGAGCAGTACTTC; CDR3: CASRPPSSINEQYF
J: TRBJ1-2; V: TRBV3-1; size: NA; D: TRBD1; DNA: TGTGCCAGCTGCCTACGGGACAGGGACCGCTATGGCTACACCTTC; CDR3: CASCLRDRDRYGYTF
J: TRBJ1-4; V: TRBV5-1; size: NA; D: TRBD1; DNA: TGCGCCAGCAGCCCCCAGATCGGGACAGGGCTTGAAAAACTGTTTTTT; CDR3: CASSPQIGTGLEKLFF
J: TRBJ2-1; V: TRBV11-2; size: NA; D: NA; DNA: TGTGCCAGCAGCTTCGCCTGGGGTAATGAGCAGTTCTTC; CDR3: CASSFAWGNEQFF
J: TRBJ1-4; V: TRBV5-1; size: few; D: NA; DNA: TGCGCCAGCAGCTTGTTGGCGGGTGTGGGCCCAGAAAAACTGTTTTTT; CDR3: CASSLLAGVGPEKLFF
J: TRBJ1-4; V: TRBV20-1; size: once; D: NA; DNA: TGCAGTGTCCCGGGGGCAGGGGCGAGGGAAAAACTGTTTTTT; CDR3: CSVPGAGAREKLFF
J: TRBJ1-6; V: TRBV29-1; size: few; D: TRBD1; DNA: TGCAGCGTTTCGGACAGGGGAGGATCACCCCTCCACTTT; CDR3: CSVSDRGGSPLHF
J: TRBJ2-3; V: TRBV9; size: NA; D: NA; DNA: TGTGCCAGCAGCGGCGCGGGGGCCCTCACAGATACGCAGTATTTT; CDR3: CASSGAGALTDTQYF
J: TRBJ2-7; V: TRBV20-1; size: few; D: NA; DNA: TGCAGTGCCCCGCGGGACGGGTACGAGCAGTACTTC; CDR3: CSAPRDGYEQYF
J: TRBJ1-2; V: TRBV5-1; size: once; D: NA; DNA: TGCGCCAGCGGTTATCAGGACACGAGCTATGGCTACACCTTC; CDR3: CASGYQDTSYGYTF
J: TRBJ2-4; V: TRBV3-1; size: few; D: TRBD1; DNA: TGTGCCAGCAGCCAGGAAGGGACAGTAGCCAAAAACATTCAGTACTTC; CDR3: CASSQEGTVAKNIQYF
J: TRBJ2-2; V: TRBV20-1; size: few; D: NA; DNA: TGCAGTGCCACCCTGGATCACGGGGAGCTGTTTTTT; CDR3: CSATLDHGELFF
J: TRBJ2-7; V: TRBV7-9; size: NA; D: TRBD1; DNA: TGTGCCAGCAGCCAAAAACAGGGGCCTCTCTACGAGCAGTACTTC; CDR3: CASSQKQGPLYEQYF
J: TRBJ2-3; V: TRBV11-2; size: few; D: TRBD2; DNA: TGTGCCAGCAGCCCCGGACTAGCGGCCCCTAGCACAGATACGCAGTATTTT; CDR3: CASSPGLAAPSTDTQYF
J: TRBJ2-7; V: TRBV27; size: NA; D: TRBD1; DNA: TGTGCCAGCAGCAGATCCGCAGGGGGAGCTTACGAGCAGTACTTC; CDR3: CASSRSAGGAYEQYF
J: TRBJ2-5; V: TRBV12-3/TRBV12-4; size: NA; D: NA; DNA: TGTGCCAGCAGTCAGCGAGGGGGACGGGGGGACGGCGAAGAGACCCAGTACTTC; CDR3: CASSQRGGRGDGEETQYF
J: TRBJ1-1; V: TRBV5-6; size: few; D: NA; DNA: TGTGCCAGCAGCTCCTCAGGAACCTCACGGGGAACTGAAGCTTTCTTT; CDR3: CASSSSGTSRGTEAFF
J: TRBJ1-1; V: TRBV7-3; size: NA; D: NA; DNA: TGTGCCAGCAGCCCACGCGGAGGGCGCGAGACTGAAGCTTTCTTT; CDR3: CASSPRGGRETEAFF
J: TRBJ2-3; V: TRBV7-2; size: NA; D: NA; DNA: TGTGCCAGCAGCTTAGGACAGCCCCACACAGATACGCAGTATTTT; CDR3: CASSLGQPHTDTQYF
J: TRBJ1-1; V: TRBV12-3/TRBV12-4; size: NA; D: NA; DNA: TGTGCCAGCAGTCACATCGGGGGTCGTGAAGCTTTCTTT; CDR3: CASSHIGGREAFF
J: TRBJ2-3; V: TRBV2; size: NA; D: NA; DNA: TGTGCCAGCAGTGATTCTGCGGCAGGTGGCACAGATACGCAGTATTTT; CDR3: CASSDSAAGGTDTQYF
J: TRBJ1-2; V: TRBV27; size: once; D: TRBD1; DNA: TGTGCCAGCATACCACAGGGGGCGGCTGGCTACACCTTC; CDR3: CASIPQGAAGYTF
J: TRBJ1-2; V: TRBV20-1; size: NA; D: TRBD1; DNA: TGCAGTGTTCCCGACAGGGCTTATGGCTACACCTTC; CDR3: CSVPDRAYGYTF
J: TRBJ1-2; V: TRBV3-1; size: NA; D: NA; DNA: TGTGCCACCGGGCGTGCTAACTATGGCTACACCTTC; CDR3: CATGRANYGYTF
J: TRBJ1-2; V: TRBV4-3; size: NA; D: NA; DNA: TGCGCCAGCAGCCAAGAAGGGCTGGGACCCTACTACTATGGCTACACCTTC; CDR3: CASSQEGLGPYYYGYTF
J: TRBJ1-4; V: TRBV12-3/TRBV12-4; size: few; D: NA; DNA: TGTGCCAGCAGTTTAGCGGGGTCCGGTGAAAAACTGTTTTTT; CDR3: CASSLAGSGEKLFF
J: TRBJ2-1; V: TRBV27; size: NA; D: NA; DNA: TGTGCCAGCAGTTTATGTGGACCCTACAATGAGCAGTTCTTC; CDR3: CASSLCGPYNEQFF
J: TRBJ1-2; V: TRBV12-3/TRBV12-4; size: NA; D: NA; DNA: TGTGCCAGCAGTTTAGTAAGACAGTATGGCTACACCTTC; CDR3: CASSLVRQYGYTF
J: TRBJ1-6; V: TRBV7-9; size: NA; D: NA; DNA: TGTGCCAGCAGCCCCTCGGGCTTAGCCTATAATTCACCCCTCCACTTT; CDR3: CASSPSGLAYNSPLHF